This T cell receptor beta chain was sequenced for a study of T cells in women clearing cervical HPV infection. Turning to the study itself: Control women cleared a single incident HPV16 infection within 12 months.

V shed 5 bases and J shed 1 base, with 13 bases lying between them. Germline CDR1 reads SGHTA; CDR2 reads FQGTGA. The CDR3 length is 15 residues. Generated by immunoSEQ multiplex PCR, the TCRdb table keeps only in-frame clones and is missing some. The specimen's table records approximately 33,000 clones. Notes on the study in general: TRBV6-7 abundance was lower in cases than controls (0.11% versus 0.16%).

As regards this clone: Its antigen is unknown. With the read ending 3 residues before the CDR3 end, the germline J gene is used to fill in that end.

HPV was found by MY09/MY11 PCR and dot-blot genotyping. The chain couples TRBV7-3 to TRBJ2-3; no firm D call. The source is a woman between 18 and 70 years old with a cervical HPV16 infection that either progressed to CIN3+ or cleared (not recorded which). The sequenced sample consisted of blood buffy coat. The CDR3 loop is CASSNERGGTDTQYF. The part of the CDR3 DNA that was read is TGTGCCAGCAGCAATGAAAGAGGTGGCACAGATACG.